The clone carrying this T cell receptor (beta chain) was observed a single time. Germline values: CDR1 SNHLY, CDR2 FYNNEI. V lost 5 bases to trimming and J lost 2 bases, with 9 bases between them. This CDR3 is built from 13 residues. TCRdb keeps only in-frame clones here, not all; method: immunoSEQ multiplex PCR. Here the sample spans about 140,000 clones, around nine tenths being singletons. This entry belongs to a study of T cell responses to AZD1222 COVID-19 vaccine. The receptor's source is an adult in good health. The chain employs TRBV2 and TRBJ1-1; the D is unclear. The specimen comprised peripheral blood, sampled on day 0 of AZD1222 vaccination. The CDR3 nucleotides are TGTGCCAGCAGTACCGACACCAACACTGAAGCTTTCTTT. Translation gives CASSTDTNTEAFF.